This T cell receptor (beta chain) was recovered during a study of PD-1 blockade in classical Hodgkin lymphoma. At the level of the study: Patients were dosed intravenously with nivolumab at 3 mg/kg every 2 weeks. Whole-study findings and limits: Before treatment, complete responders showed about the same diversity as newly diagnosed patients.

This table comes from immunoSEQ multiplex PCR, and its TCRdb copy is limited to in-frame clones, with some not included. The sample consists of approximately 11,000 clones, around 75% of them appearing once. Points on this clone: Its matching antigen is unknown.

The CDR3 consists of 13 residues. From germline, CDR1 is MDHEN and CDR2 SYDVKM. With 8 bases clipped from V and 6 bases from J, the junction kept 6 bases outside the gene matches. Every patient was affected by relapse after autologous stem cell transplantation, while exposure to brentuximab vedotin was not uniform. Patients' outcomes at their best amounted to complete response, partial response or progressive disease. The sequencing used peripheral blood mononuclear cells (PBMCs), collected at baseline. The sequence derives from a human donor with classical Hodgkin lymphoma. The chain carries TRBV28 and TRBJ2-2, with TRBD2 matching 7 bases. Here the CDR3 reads CASYGRGAGELFF. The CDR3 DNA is TGTGCCAGCTACGGCCGGGGGGCCGGGGAGCTGTTTTTT.